Each of the 8 T cell receptor beta chains below was sequenced from the same sample in a study of blood T cells in healthy people across ages. The use of a sample-barcoded 5' primer and a J-beta primer mix characterized a second PCR of roughly 6 to 11 cycles. TCRdb re-derived calls from the 5' RACE reads in MiXCR, one entry per CDR3 protein. This table holds 800,000 or so distinct CDR3 sequences, 20% to 25% found once. These data were also reused for a study on T cells of mothers and their children.

The sequenced sample consisted of blood. These receptors originate from a boy aged 5-17 years in good health.

In nucleotides, the CDR3 is TGCGCCAGCAGCCAAGAAACATTTGCTGACTATGGCTACACCTTC. Translating gives CASSQETFADYGYTF. The V and J genes are TRBV4-3 and TRBJ1-2; D gene uncertain. Germline CDR1 reads LGHNA; CDR2 reads YSLEER. V shed 0 bases and J shed 3 bases, with 11 bases lying between them. The CDR3 length is 15 residues.

This chain joins TRBV29-1 and TRBJ2-1; weak D call: TRBD2 (5 bases). In germline, CDR1 is SQVTM, CDR2 ANQGSEA. There are 19 residues in the CDR3. Trimming removed 3 bases at V and 4 bases at J, with 28 bases between. CDR3 nucleotides: TGCAGCGTTGAGTCTCCCGGGGATAAGGGCGCCTTCGGGTACAATGAGCAGTTCTTC. Translating gives CSVESPGDKGAFGYNEQFF.

The genes are TRBV7-2 and TRBJ1-2, with D maybe TRBD1 (5 bases). The CDR3 is made up of 13 amino acids. Germline CDR1 reads SGHTA; CDR2 reads FQGNSA. Trimming shortened V by 8 bases and J by 3 bases, and 13 bases separated the two germline ends. Here the CDR3 reads CASRPGKDYGYTF. As DNA, the CDR3 is TGTGCCAGCCGTCCAGGGAAGGACTATGGCTACACCTTC.

The rearrangement joins TRBV29-1 to TRBJ2-7, with TRBD1 matching over 7 bases. V lost 4 bases, J lost 3 bases, and 6 bases stayed unmatched. The CDR3 contains 13 residues. Germline values: CDR1 SQVTM, CDR2 ANQGSEA. For the CDR3, the DNA is TGCAGCGTTGTATGGGACAGTGGCTACGAGCAGTACTTC. This sequence encodes CSVVWDSGYEQYF.

With respect to this clonotype: The junction differs from germline at one of its ends, possibly a read error. The rearrangement uses TRBV9 and TRBJ2-7, with 9 nucleotides matching TRBD2. This CDR3 comprises 15 residues. Germline V gene sequence: CDR1 SGDLS, CDR2 YYNGEE. The CDR3 region is CASSLDGSSGAPQHF. The DNA of the CDR3 is TGTGCCAGCAGCTTAGATGGGTCTAGCGGGGCTCCTCAGCACTTC.

Only one count was recorded for this clonotype. The chain joins TRBV10-3 to TRBJ2-1; no clear D. Per germline, CDR1 ENHRY and CDR2 SYGVKD. This CDR3 has 14 amino acids. V shed 7 bases and J shed 0 bases, with 10 bases lying between them. The CDR3 bases are TGTGCCATCAAAGCGCCAGACTCCTACAATGAGCAGTTCTTC. Translated: CAIKAPDSYNEQFF.

The chain links TRBV28 to TRBJ1-6; D is unclear. The CDR3 extends over 13 amino acids. Trimming pared 7 bases from V and 7 bases from J, leaving 11 bases between. Germline V gene sequence: CDR1 MDHEN, CDR2 SYDVKM. The CDR3 coding sequence is TGTGCCAGCAAGGGAAGGCAGAATTCACCCCTCCACTTT. This gives the protein CASKGRQNSPLHF.

As DNA, the CDR3 is TGTGCCACCAGTGATTCACCGCGTTCGTTCGATGAGCAGTTCTTC. This sequence encodes CATSDSPRSFDEQFF. V gene TRBV24-1 combines with J gene TRBJ2-1, with D uncertain. V gave up 2 bases and J gave up 8 bases, with 15 bases separating them. The V gene's germline CDR1 is KGHDR and CDR2 SFDVKD. This CDR3 region has 15 residues.